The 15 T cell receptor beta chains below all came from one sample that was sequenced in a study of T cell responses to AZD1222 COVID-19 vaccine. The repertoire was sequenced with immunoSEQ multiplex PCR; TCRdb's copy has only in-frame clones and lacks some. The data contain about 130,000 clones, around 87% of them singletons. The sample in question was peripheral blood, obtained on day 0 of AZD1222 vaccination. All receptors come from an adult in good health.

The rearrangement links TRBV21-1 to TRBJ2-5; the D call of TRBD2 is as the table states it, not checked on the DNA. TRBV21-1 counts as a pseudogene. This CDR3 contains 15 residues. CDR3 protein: CASSKAPGGQETQYF. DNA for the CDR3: TGTGCCAGCAGCAAAGCCCCGGGGGGACAAGAGACCCAGTACTTC.

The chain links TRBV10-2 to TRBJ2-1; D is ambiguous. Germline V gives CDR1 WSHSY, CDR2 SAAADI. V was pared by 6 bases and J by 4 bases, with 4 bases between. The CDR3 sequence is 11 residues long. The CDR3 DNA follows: TGCGCCAGCAGGTCATACAATGAGCAGTTCTTC. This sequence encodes CASRSYNEQFF.

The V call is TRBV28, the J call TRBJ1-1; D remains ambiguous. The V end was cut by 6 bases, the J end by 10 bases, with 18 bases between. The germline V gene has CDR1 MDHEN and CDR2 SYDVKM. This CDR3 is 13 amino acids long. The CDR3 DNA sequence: TGTGCCAGCAGCTCGACCATGAACCCTTCAGCTTTCTTT. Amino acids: CASSSTMNPSAFF.

In nucleotides, the CDR3 is TGTGCCAGCTCGCCAACTAGCGGCGCCGGGGAGCTGTTTTTT. It encodes CASSPTSGAGELFF. This chain links TRBV18 with TRBJ2-2, with TRBD2 matching over 8 bases. The length of the CDR3 is 14 residues. V shed 6 bases, J shed 6 bases, and the junction held 6 bases outside the gene matches. Germline V gene lookup returns CDR1 KGHSH and CDR2 LQKENI.

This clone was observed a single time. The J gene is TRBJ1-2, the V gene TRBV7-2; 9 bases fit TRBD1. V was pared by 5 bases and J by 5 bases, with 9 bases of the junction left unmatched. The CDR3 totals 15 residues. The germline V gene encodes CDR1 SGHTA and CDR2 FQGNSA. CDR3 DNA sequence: TGTGCCAGCAGCCCCGAACAGGGGGCTGGTTATGGCTACACCTTC. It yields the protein CASSPEQGAGYGYTF.

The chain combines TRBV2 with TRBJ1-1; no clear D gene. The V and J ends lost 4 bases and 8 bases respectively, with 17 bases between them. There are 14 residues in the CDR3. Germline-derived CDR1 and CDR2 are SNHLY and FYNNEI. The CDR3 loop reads CASSVPGELREAFF. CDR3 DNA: TGTGCCAGCAGTGTCCCTGGGGAGTTAAGGGAAGCTTTCTTT.

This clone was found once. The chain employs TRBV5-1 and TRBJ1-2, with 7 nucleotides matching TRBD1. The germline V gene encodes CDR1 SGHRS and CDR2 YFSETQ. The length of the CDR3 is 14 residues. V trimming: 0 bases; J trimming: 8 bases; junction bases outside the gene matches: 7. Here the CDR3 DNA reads TGCGCCAGCAGCTTGGAGGTACAGGGGAAAGGCTACACCTTC. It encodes CASSLEVQGKGYTF. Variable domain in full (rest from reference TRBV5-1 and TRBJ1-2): KAGVTQTPRYLIKTRGQQVTLSCSPISGHRSVSWYQQTPGQGLQFLFEYFSETQRNKGNFPGRFSGRQFSNSRSEMNVSTLELGDSALYLCASSLEVQGKGYTFGSGTRLTVV.

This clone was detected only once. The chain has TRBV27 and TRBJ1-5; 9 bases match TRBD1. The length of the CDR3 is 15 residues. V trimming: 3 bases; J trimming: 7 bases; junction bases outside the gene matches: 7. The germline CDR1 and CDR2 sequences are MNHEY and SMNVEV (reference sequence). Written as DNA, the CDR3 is TGTGCCAGCAGTTTTTTCACAGGGGGCGAGCAGCCCCAGCATTTT. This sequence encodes CASSFFTGGEQPQHF.

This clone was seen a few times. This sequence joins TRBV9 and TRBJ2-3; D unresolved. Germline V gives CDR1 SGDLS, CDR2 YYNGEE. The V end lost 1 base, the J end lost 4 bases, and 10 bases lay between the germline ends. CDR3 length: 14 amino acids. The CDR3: CASSVRSQADTQYF. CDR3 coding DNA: TGTGCCAGCAGCGTACGTAGTCAGGCAGATACGCAGTATTTT.

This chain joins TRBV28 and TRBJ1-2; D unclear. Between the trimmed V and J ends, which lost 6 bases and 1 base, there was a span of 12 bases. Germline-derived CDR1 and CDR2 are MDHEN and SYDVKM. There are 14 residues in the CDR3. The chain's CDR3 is CASSPAGFNYGYTF. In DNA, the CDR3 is TGTGCCAGCAGCCCCGCGGGTTTTAACTATGGCTACACCTTC.

CDR3 protein: CASSKDKGDSGANVLTF. The CDR3 DNA follows: TGTGCCAGCAGCAAAGATAAGGGGGACTCTGGGGCCAACGTCCTGACTTTC. The chain is built from TRBV21-1 and TRBJ2-6; the table's D call of TRBD1 was not tested on the DNA. TRBV21-1 is reported as a pseudogene. The CDR3 extends over 17 amino acids.

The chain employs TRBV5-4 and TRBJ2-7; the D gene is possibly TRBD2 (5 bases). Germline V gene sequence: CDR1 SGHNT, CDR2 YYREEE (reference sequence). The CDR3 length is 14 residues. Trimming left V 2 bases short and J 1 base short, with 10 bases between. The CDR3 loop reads CASSFELASYEQYF. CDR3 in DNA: TGTGCCAGCAGCTTTGAGCTAGCTTCCTACGAGCAGTACTTC.

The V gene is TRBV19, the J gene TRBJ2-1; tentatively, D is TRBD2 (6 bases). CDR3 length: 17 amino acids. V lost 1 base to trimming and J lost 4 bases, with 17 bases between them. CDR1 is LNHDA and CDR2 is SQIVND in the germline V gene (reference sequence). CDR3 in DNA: TGTGCCAGTAGTATAGTAGGCGGAGGGCCCCCTTACAATGAGCAGTTCTTC. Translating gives CASSIVGGGPPYNEQFF.

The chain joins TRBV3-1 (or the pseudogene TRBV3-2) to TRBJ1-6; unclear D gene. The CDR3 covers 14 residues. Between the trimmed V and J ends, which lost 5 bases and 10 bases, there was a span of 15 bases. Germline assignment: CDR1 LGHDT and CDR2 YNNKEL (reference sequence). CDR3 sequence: CASSFGRRRSPLHF. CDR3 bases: TGTGCCAGCAGCTTCGGACGGAGACGGTCACCCCTCCACTTT.

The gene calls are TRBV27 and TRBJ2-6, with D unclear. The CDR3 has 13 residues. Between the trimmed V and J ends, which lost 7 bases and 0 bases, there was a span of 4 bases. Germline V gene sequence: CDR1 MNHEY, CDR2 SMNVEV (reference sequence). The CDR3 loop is CASKVSGANVLTF. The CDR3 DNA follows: TGTGCCAGCAAGGTCTCTGGGGCCAACGTCCTGACTTTC.